Listed below are T cell receptor beta chains from one sample, sequenced in a study of blood T cell repertoires in COVID-19. Profiling relied on immunoSEQ multiplex PCR, and the TCRdb table lists in-frame clones only, not all of them. The repertoire has about 15,000 clones, roughly 89% of them found once; the top ten carry roughly a third. What was sequenced was peripheral blood. These receptors came from a woman older than 75 with COVID-19, enrolled during active disease. The CDR3 runs from the conserved cysteine through the conserved F or W. The order of the fields is V gene, J gene, clone size, D gene, CDR3 protein, CDR3 DNA. D genes are given only for firm matches. Where a row states a size, it is once, few, many or the class of an expanded clone; other rows omit it.

TRBV5-8,TRBJ2-2,once,TRBD1,CASRFTGVNTGELFF,TGTGCCAGCAGATTTACAGGGGTTAACACCGGGGAGCTGTTTTTT
TRBV9,TRBJ2-2,-,TRBD1,CASTRQGLYDTGELFF,TGTGCCAGCACAAGACAGGGGCTATATGACACCGGGGAGCTGTTTTTT
TRBV24-1,TRBJ1-5,-,-,CATSDAGPSGPQHF,TGTGCCACCAGTGATGCCGGGCCGAGCGGGCCCCAGCATTTT
TRBV5-4,TRBJ2-1,-,TRBD1,CASSPGTGSLGEQFF,TGTGCCAGCAGCCCCGGGACAGGGAGCTTGGGTGAGCAGTTCTTC
TRBV4-2,TRBJ2-3,-,TRBD2,CASSHGTSGSRADTQYF,TGTGCCAGCAGCCACGGGACTAGCGGGAGTAGGGCAGATACGCAGTATTTT
TRBV9,TRBJ1-2,-,TRBD1,CASSHPDRVVHGYTF,TGTGCCAGCAGCCACCCGGACAGGGTAGTCCATGGCTACACCTTC
TRBV13,TRBJ2-7,-,TRBD1,CASSLVGGSSYEQYF,TGTGCCAGCAGCTTAGTAGGGGGCAGCTCCTACGAGCAGTACTTC
TRBV4-1,TRBJ1-2,-,-,CASSQDYLGYTF,TGCGCCAGCAGCCAAGACTATTTAGGCTACACCTTC
TRBV7-2,TRBJ2-7,few,-,CASSLLDEQYF,TGTGCCAGCAGCTTACTAGACGAGCAGTACTTC
TRBV6-4,TRBJ1-2,once,-,CASSRDSGNYGYTF,TGTGCCAGCAGTAGGGACTCGGGTAACTATGGCTACACCTTC
TRBV19,TRBJ2-1,-,TRBD1,CASGDRWNYEQFF,TGTGCCAGTGGGGACAGGTGGAATTATGAGCAGTTCTTC
TRBV19,TRBJ2-5,-,TRBD2,CASSIGGRRLETQYF,TGTGCCAGTAGTATTGGCGGGAGGCGGTTAGAGACCCAGTACTTC
TRBV19,TRBJ2-7,-,-,CAVGSLGIHEQYF,TGTGCCGTGGGGAGCCTGGGGATTCACGAGCAGTACTTC
TRBV6-4,TRBJ2-2,-,TRBD2,CASSLTSGSFDGELFF,TGTGCCAGCAGCCTAACTAGCGGGAGTTTTGACGGGGAGCTGTTTTTT
TRBV14,TRBJ1-5,-,-,CASSQSLYQPQHF,TGTGCCAGCAGCCAGAGTCTCTATCAGCCCCAGCATTTT
TRBV5-1,TRBJ2-7,-,TRBD1,CASSLLLTGGLSEQYF,TGCGCCAGCAGCTTGTTGTTAACAGGGGGCTTAAGCGAGCAGTACTTC
TRBV25-1,TRBJ1-1,-,-,CASSESRRGNTEAFF,TGTGCCAGCAGTGAATCAAGGCGGGGGAACACTGAAGCTTTCTTT
TRBV28,TRBJ2-7,-,-,CASSFRGRGSDEQYF,TGTGCCAGCAGTTTTCGCGGCAGGGGATCCGACGAGCAGTACTTC
TRBV29-1,TRBJ2-2,-,-,CSGHSDTGELFF,TGCAGCGGTCATTCGGACACCGGGGAGCTGTTTTTT
TRBV5-4,TRBJ1-3,-,-,CASSFSGSGNTIYF,TGTGCCAGCAGCTTCTCGGGATCTGGAAACACCATATATTTT
TRBV18,TRBJ2-1,-,-,CASSPSQGGYNEQFF,TGTGCCAGCTCACCTTCCCAGGGTGGGTACAATGAGCAGTTCTTC
TRBV7-7,TRBJ2-3,-,TRBD2,CASSLVAGGRDTQYF,TGTGCCAGCAGCTTAGTGGCGGGAGGGAGAGATACGCAGTATTTT
TRBV11-2,TRBJ1-1,-,-,CASRFQGGNTEAFF,TGTGCCAGCAGGTTCCAGGGAGGGAACACTGAAGCTTTCTTT
TRBV3-1/TRBV3-2,TRBJ2-7,-,TRBD1,CASSGQGVGEQYF,TGTGCCAGCAGCGGACAGGGCGTCGGCGAGCAGTACTTC
TRBV10-3,TRBJ1-5,-,TRBD1,CAISAGTGFSNQPQHF,TGTGCCATCAGTGCTGGGACAGGGTTTAGCAATCAGCCCCAGCATTTT